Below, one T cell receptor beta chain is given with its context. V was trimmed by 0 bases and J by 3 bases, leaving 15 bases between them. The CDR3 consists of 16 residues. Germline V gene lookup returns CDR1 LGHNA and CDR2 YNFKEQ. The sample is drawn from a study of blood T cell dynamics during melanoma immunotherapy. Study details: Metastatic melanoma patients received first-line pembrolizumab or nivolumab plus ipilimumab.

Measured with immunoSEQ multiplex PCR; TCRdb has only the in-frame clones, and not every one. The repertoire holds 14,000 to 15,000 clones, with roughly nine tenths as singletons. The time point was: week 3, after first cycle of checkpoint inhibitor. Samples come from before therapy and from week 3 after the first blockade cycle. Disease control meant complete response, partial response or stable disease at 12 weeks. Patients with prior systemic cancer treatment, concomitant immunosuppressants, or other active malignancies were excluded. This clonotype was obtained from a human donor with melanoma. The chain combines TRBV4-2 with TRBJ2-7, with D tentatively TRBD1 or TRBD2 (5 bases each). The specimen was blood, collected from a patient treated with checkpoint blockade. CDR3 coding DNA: TGTGCCAGCAGCCAAGAAACCGGGACGGCCATCTACGAGCAGTACTTC. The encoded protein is CASSQETGTAIYEQYF.